Sequencing of this T cell receptor (beta chain) was carried out in a study of immune cell composition in non-small cell lung cancer. The study's findings and limits: Tumour TCR-beta clonality showed no significant link to smoking pack-years.

As to this clone: Its antigen remains unknown.

Libraries were prepared by immunoSEQ multiplex PCR; TCRdb keeps only in-frame clonotypes and omits some of them. The sample carries around 2,000 clones, more than 70% recorded once. The CDR3 loop spans 15 amino acids. In germline, CDR1 is MNHEY, CDR2 SVGAGI. J lost 0 bases, V lost 6 bases, and 7 bases had no gene match. The source material was lung tumor tissue. This chain connects TRBV6-5 to TRBJ2-5; 7 bases are shared with TRBD1. This receptor was obtained from a human donor with non-small cell lung cancer. The CDR3 region has the DNA TGTGCCAGCAGCCCCGGACAGGAGTACCAAGAGACCCAGTACTTC. Its translation is CASSPGQEYQETQYF.